The rows below give T cell receptor beta chains drawn from one sample of a study of blood T cell repertoires in COVID-19. Generated by immunoSEQ multiplex PCR, the TCRdb table keeps only in-frame clones and is missing some. The top ten hold 0.75% to 1% of the sample, which has some 250,000 clones, more than 75% seen once. The sample was peripheral blood. All receptors come from a middle-aged woman who had recovered from COVID-19. The conserved cysteine and the conserved F or W are not part of the CDR3 here. Each record gives: D gene, V gene, CDR3 protein. The D gene is left open where the match is weak.

d_call: TRBD1
v_call: TRBV6-5
cdr3_aa: ASTLTGANQPQH

d_call: -
v_call: TRBV24-1
cdr3_aa: ATSDPRRGGGYT

d_call: TRBD1
v_call: TRBV19
cdr3_aa: ASSIGGTGNYGYT

d_call: -
v_call: TRBV9
cdr3_aa: ASSASGTGVGELF

d_call: -
v_call: TRBV18
cdr3_aa: ASSPRADSESPLH

d_call: TRBD2
v_call: TRBV28
cdr3_aa: ASSLSTSGEAQY

d_call: TRBD2
v_call: TRBV4-1
cdr3_aa: ASSQVVVAGAPKQF

d_call: TRBD1
v_call: TRBV7-9
cdr3_aa: ASSQDRGRDTEAF

d_call: TRBD2
v_call: TRBV7-2
cdr3_aa: ASGASGTNAGELF

d_call: -
v_call: TRBV5-8
cdr3_aa: ASSLPAYNEQF

d_call: -
v_call: TRBV19
cdr3_aa: ATWGRGSGNTIY

d_call: TRBD2
v_call: TRBV27
cdr3_aa: ASRGLAEPTGELF

d_call: TRBD1
v_call: TRBV7-2
cdr3_aa: ASSLNPGQGMPQH

d_call: TRBD1
v_call: TRBV3-1/TRBV3-2
cdr3_aa: ASSLRTGGTNQPQH

d_call: -
v_call: TRBV27
cdr3_aa: ASIGWGVSTDTQY

d_call: TRBD2
v_call: TRBV6-2/TRBV6-3
cdr3_aa: ASSYPLMTSGRRNEQF

d_call: TRBD1
v_call: TRBV6-6
cdr3_aa: ASSLDPPGTGAPGANVLT

d_call: TRBD1
v_call: TRBV29-1
cdr3_aa: SVGGQPYGYT

d_call: TRBD2
v_call: TRBV3-1/TRBV3-2
cdr3_aa: ASSQGASGRVETQY

d_call: -
v_call: TRBV7-9
cdr3_aa: ASSLGRGEKLF

d_call: TRBD1
v_call: TRBV29-1
cdr3_aa: SAQPTGGLGVSNEQF

d_call: -
v_call: TRBV9
cdr3_aa: ASSVGGRYEKLF

d_call: TRBD1
v_call: TRBV25-1
cdr3_aa: ASSVPGTDGYT

d_call: -
v_call: TRBV7-7
cdr3_aa: ATGGGGKLF

d_call: -
v_call: TRBV9
cdr3_aa: ASSPPGNTIY

d_call: -
v_call: TRBV6-2/TRBV6-3
cdr3_aa: ASSYLGPTYGYT

d_call: -
v_call: TRBV6-1
cdr3_aa: ASTDGSRDEQF

d_call: -
v_call: TRBV25-1
cdr3_aa: ASSEWGGMGVAYGYT

d_call: TRBD2
v_call: TRBV30
cdr3_aa: AWSHPGREGRTQY

d_call: -
v_call: TRBV5-1
cdr3_aa: ASSDPGSQRGNTIY

d_call: -
v_call: TRBV29-1
cdr3_aa: SVGPGSTDTQY

d_call: -
v_call: TRBV29-1
cdr3_aa: SVTGGVEQY

d_call: TRBD2
v_call: TRBV6-2/TRBV6-3
cdr3_aa: ASSYPPNLAVETQY

d_call: TRBD1
v_call: TRBV20-1
cdr3_aa: SASPLTGYDTEAF

d_call: -
v_call: TRBV29-1
cdr3_aa: SVQRTIGAKNIQY

d_call: -
v_call: TRBV7-8
cdr3_aa: ASSLAGTERGAF

d_call: TRBD1
v_call: TRBV11-2
cdr3_aa: ASSPRWGTGYSGELF

d_call: TRBD2
v_call: TRBV5-1
cdr3_aa: ASSKGLAGRNTGELF

d_call: -
v_call: TRBV27
cdr3_aa: ASSHIGSYEQY

d_call: TRBD1
v_call: TRBV3-1/TRBV3-2
cdr3_aa: ASSQEYGTVDGYT

d_call: -
v_call: TRBV3-1/TRBV3-2
cdr3_aa: ASSQGPGLDSYGYT

d_call: -
v_call: TRBV19
cdr3_aa: ASRPGETYNSPLH

d_call: TRBD1
v_call: TRBV7-9
cdr3_aa: ASSLLAGGIGGELF

d_call: TRBD1
v_call: TRBV24-1
cdr3_aa: ATSDFQGAVGGQY

d_call: -
v_call: TRBV27
cdr3_aa: ASSLVGLGQHYGYT